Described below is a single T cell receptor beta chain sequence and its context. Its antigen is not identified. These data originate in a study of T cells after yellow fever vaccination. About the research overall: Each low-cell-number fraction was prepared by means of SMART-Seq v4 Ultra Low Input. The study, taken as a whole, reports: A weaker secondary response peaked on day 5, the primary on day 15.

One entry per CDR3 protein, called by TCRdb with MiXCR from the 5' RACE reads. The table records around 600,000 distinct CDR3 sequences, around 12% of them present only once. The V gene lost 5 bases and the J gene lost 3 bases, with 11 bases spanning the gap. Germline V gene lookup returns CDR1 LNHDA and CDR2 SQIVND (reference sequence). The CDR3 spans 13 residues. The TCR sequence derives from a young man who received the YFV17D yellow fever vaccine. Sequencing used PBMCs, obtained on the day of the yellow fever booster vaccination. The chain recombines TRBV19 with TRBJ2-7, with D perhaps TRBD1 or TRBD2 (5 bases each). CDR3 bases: TGTGCCAGTAGTGATCAGGGAGTCTACGAGCAGTACTTC. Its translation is CASSDQGVYEQYF.